This passage covers 10 T cell receptor beta chains from one sample sequenced in a study of blood T cell repertoires in COVID-19. The method was immunoSEQ multiplex PCR; TCRdb's version includes in-frame clones alone and lacks a portion of them. The table has approximately 32,000 clones, around 88% seen once. Sequencing used peripheral blood. The receptors derive from a woman in her 70s with active COVID-19.

The chain is built from TRBV28 and TRBJ1-1, with unresolved D. Germline CDR1 is MDHEN and CDR2 is SYDVKM. V lost 6 bases and J lost 4, with 9 bases in between. The CDR3 is made up of 12 amino acids. In DNA form, the CDR3 reads TGTGCCAGCAGCGCCAGTCTCACTGAAGCTTTCTTT. As protein: CASSASLTEAFF.

The gene calls are TRBV11-3 and TRBJ2-3, with 9 bases fitting TRBD2. CDR1 and CDR2 from the germline V gene are SGHNT and YENEEA. Trimming cost V 2 bases and J 6 bases; bases outside gene matches: 0. The CDR3 sequence is 13 residues long. The CDR3 nucleotides are TGTGCCAGCAGCTTAACTAGCGGGGATACGCAGTATTTT. It is translated as CASSLTSGDTQYF.

The rearrangement uses TRBV2 and TRBJ2-1; 7 bases are shared with TRBD1. The CDR3 has 13 residues. The germline V gene encodes CDR1 SNHLY and CDR2 FYNNEI. Trimming took 6 bases from V and 8 from J; bases not matched to a gene: 7. Here the CDR3 DNA reads TGTGCCAGCAGGACAGGGCTGTACGATGAGCAGTTCTTC. Protein sequence: CASRTGLYDEQFF.

V usage is TRBV4-2 and J usage is TRBJ1-1; 7 bases match TRBD1. The CDR3 is 15 amino acids. Germline-derived CDR1 and CDR2 are LGHNA and YNFKEQ. The V gene end was trimmed by 1 base and the J gene end by 5 bases; junction bases not matched to a gene: 7. The chain's CDR3 is CASSQAQGGGTEAFF. Written as DNA, the CDR3 is TGTGCCAGCAGCCAAGCTCAGGGGGGAGGAACTGAAGCTTTCTTT.

This chain uses TRBV4-2 with TRBJ2-5; TRBD2 aligns across 11 bases. The V segment lost 4 bases and the J segment 4 bases; nucleotides outside the gene matches: 5. The CDR3 is 15 residues long. Per the germline V gene, CDR1 is LGHNA and CDR2 is YNFKEQ. The CDR3 DNA follows: TGTGCCAGCAGCCTTAGCGGGGGGGCGCGAGAGACCCAGTACTTC. It specifies CASSLSGGARETQYF.

The chain employs TRBV6-6 and TRBJ1-2, with 8 bases fitting TRBD1. CDR3 length equals 13 residues. V gave up 7 bases and J gave up 8 bases; unmatched junction bases: 9. CDR1 and CDR2 (germline): MNHNY, SVGAGI (reference sequence). The CDR3 here is CASTDRGREGYTF. CDR3 DNA: TGTGCCAGCACCGACAGGGGCAGAGAGGGCTACACCTTC.

The chain joins TRBV28 to TRBJ1-2; maybe TRBD1 (6 bases). V was shortened by 6 bases and J by 2 bases, with 10 bases between the two germline ends. CDR1 and CDR2 (germline): MDHEN, SYDVKM. The CDR3 is 13 residues long. The CDR3 loop reads CASSLDSNYGYTF. For the CDR3, the DNA is TGTGCCAGCAGCTTGGACAGCAACTATGGCTACACCTTC.

This clone qualifies as medium-sized. The chain carries TRBV5-1 and TRBJ2-1, with TRBD2 identical over 11 bases. The V and J ends lost 0 bases and 5 bases, in that order; junction bases with no gene match: 4. This CDR3 contains 16 residues. Germline CDR1 reads SGHRS; CDR2 reads YFSETQ. CDR3 sequence: CASSLASGGPNNEQFF. CDR3 nucleotides: TGCGCCAGCAGCTTGGCTAGCGGGGGGCCGAACAATGAGCAGTTCTTC. Full variable domain (remainder filled in from reference TRBV5-1 and TRBJ2-1): KAGVTQTPRYLIKTRGQQVTLSCSPISGHRSVSWYQQTPGQGLQFLFEYFSETQRNKGNFPGRFSGRQFSNSRSEMNVSTLELGDSALYLCASSLASGGPNNEQFFGPGTRLTVL.

The V gene is TRBV18, the J gene TRBJ1-1; D perhaps matches TRBD1 (6 bases). The germline V and J ends were trimmed by 1 base and 1 base, with 7 bases remaining between them. The CDR3 consists of 14 residues. Germline loops: CDR1 KGHSH, CDR2 LQKENI. The CDR3 spells CASSPRGQNTEAFF. In nucleotides, the CDR3 is TGTGCCAGCTCACCACGGGGACAGAACACTGAAGCTTTCTTT.

The chain is built from TRBV7-2 and TRBJ2-3, with 7 bases fitting TRBD1. After removal of 0 bases from V and 1 base from J, the junction contained 1 base not matched to a gene. The CDR3 consists of 15 residues. The germline CDR1 and CDR2 sequences are SGHTA and FQGNSA. The CDR3 DNA is TGTGCCAGCAGCTTAGCAACAGGGGGCACAGATACGCAGTATTTT. Its protein is CASSLATGGTDTQYF.